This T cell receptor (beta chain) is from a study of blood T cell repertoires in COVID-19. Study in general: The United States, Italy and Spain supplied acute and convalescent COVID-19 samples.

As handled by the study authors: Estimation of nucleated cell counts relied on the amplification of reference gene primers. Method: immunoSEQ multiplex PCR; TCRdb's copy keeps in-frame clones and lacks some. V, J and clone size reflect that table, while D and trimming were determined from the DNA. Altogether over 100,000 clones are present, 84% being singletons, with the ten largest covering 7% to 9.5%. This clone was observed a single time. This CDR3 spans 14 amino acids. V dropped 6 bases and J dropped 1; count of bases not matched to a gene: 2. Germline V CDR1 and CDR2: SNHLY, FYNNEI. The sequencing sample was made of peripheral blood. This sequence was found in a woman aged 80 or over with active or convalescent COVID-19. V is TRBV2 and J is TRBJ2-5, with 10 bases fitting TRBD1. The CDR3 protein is CASRGDRGQETQYF. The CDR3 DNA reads TGTGCCAGCAGAGGGGACAGGGGCCAAGAGACCCAGTACTTC.